The next 19 T cell receptor beta chains were all read from a single sample in a study of glioma-infiltrating T cells. TCR alpha and beta CDR3 regions were amplified from RNA using iRepertoire nested multiplex PCR. Each CDR3 protein is one row after TCRdb ran MiXCR on the multiplex PCR reads. The table includes approximately 400,000 distinct CDR3 sequences, 41% detected once. Input material: glioma tissue, nonneoplastic brain tissue, or PBMCs (not recorded which). These receptors all stem from a human donor with low-grade glioma or glioblastoma, undergoing nonglioma brain surgery, or in good health (not recorded which).

Comment on this clonotype: A much bigger clone sits one base away, suggesting this may be a read error. This sequence joins TRBV7-2 and TRBJ2-5; TRBD1 matches at 7 bases. The tail of the sequence fits TRBJ2-7 better, so the J call may be wrong. CDR3 length: 15 residues. Germline CDR1 and CDR2: SGHTA and FQGNSA. The CDR3 DNA reads as TGTGCCAGGAGCCCGACAGGGTATAATTCCTACGAGCAGTACTTC. The encoded protein is CARSPTGYNSYEQYF.

This clonotype was seen more than once but under ten times. This chain links TRBV15 with TRBJ2-3; D not certain. CDR3 size: 16 residues. From germline, CDR1 is LNHNV and CDR2 YYDKDF (reference sequence). With 6 bases removed from V and 1 base from J, the gap between germline ends came to 17 bases. DNA for the CDR3: TGTGCCACCAGGAAACTCGCCGGGTGGGGCACAGATACGCAGTATTTT. It codes for CATRKLAGWGTDTQYF.

In this sample, this clonotype turned up a few times. The chain couples TRBV20-1 to TRBJ2-1; D remains unclear. Germline lookup yields CDR1 DFQATT and CDR2 SNEGSKA (reference sequence). CDR3 length: 13 residues. Between the trimmed V and J ends, which lost 6 bases and 5 bases, there was a span of 14 bases. This chain's CDR3 is CSAPRTANNEQFF. The CDR3, as DNA: TGCAGTGCCCCCAGGACCGCCAACAATGAGCAGTTCTTC.

The rearrangement links TRBV19 to TRBJ2-1, with 16 bases matching TRBD2. CDR3 length: 21 residues. Germline CDR1 and CDR2: LNHDA and SQIVND (reference sequence). V trimming: 1 base; J trimming: 10 bases; junction bases outside the gene matches: 19. The CDR3 DNA reads as TGTGCCAGTAGTATAGTTGGGACAGGGTCTCACGGGACTAGCGGGAGGGTAGAGCAGTTCTTC. Its translation: CASSIVGTGSHGTSGRVEQFF.

The chain links TRBV18 to TRBJ2-7, with TRBD1 as a possible D gene (6 bases). The germline V gene has CDR1 KGHSH and CDR2 LQKENI. Deletions cut 3 bases from V and 6 bases from J, with 9 bases between. This CDR3 has 12 amino acids. The CDR3 region has the DNA TGTGCCAGCTCACCGGACAGTAGCGAGCAGTACTTC. As protein: CASSPDSSEQYF.

On this clonotype: One end of the junction does not line up with germline, which may come from a read error. CDR3 DNA sequence: TGTGCCAGCAGTTTCCCATACGGGACTACCTCCGACAATGAGCAGTTCTTC. This codes for CASSFPYGTTSDNEQFF. The V and J genes are TRBV27 and TRBJ2-1, with 7 bases that match TRBD2. CDR1 MNHEY and CDR2 SMNVEV come from the germline V gene (reference sequence). The CDR3 has 17 residues.

This chain links TRBV6-2 or TRBV6-3 with TRBJ2-3; 8 positions agree with TRBD2. Trimming took 7 bases from V and 6 from J; bases not matched to a gene: 9. The CDR3 contains 14 residues. Germline V gene sequence: CDR1 MNHEY, CDR2 SVGEGT. CDR3 protein: CASILLAVGDTQYF. The CDR3 DNA reads as TGTGCCAGCATCCTACTAGCGGTCGGGGATACGCAGTATTTT.

The chain recombines TRBV29-1 with TRBJ2-1; no clear D. V gave up 2 bases and J gave up 4 bases, with 9 bases separating them. The germline V gene has CDR1 SQVTM and CDR2 ANQGSEA. The length of the CDR3 is 13 residues. The CDR3 loop is CSVEPGRYNEQFF. The CDR3 DNA reads TGCAGCGTTGAACCAGGTAGATACAATGAGCAGTTCTTC.

The chain joins TRBV12-3 or TRBV12-4 to TRBJ1-5, with D unclear. The CDR3 is made up of 13 amino acids. V lost 3 bases, J lost 5 bases, and 8 bases lay in between. CDR3 bases: TGTGCCAGCAGTTTTAATAGGTATCAGCCCCAGCATTTT. It yields the protein CASSFNRYQPQHF.

In regard to this clonotype: A much more abundant neighbour one base away suggests this may be a read error. This chain connects TRBV15 to TRBJ2-7; 7 positions agree with TRBD1. Looked up from germline, CDR1 is LNHNV and CDR2 is YYDKDF (reference sequence). The CDR3 loop spans 16 amino acids. Unmatched junction bases numbered 9, after V lost 1 base and J lost 3 bases. This CDR3 reads CATSRVPGTAVYEQYF. DNA for the CDR3: TGTGCCACCAGCAGAGTACCCGGGACAGCCGTCTACGAGCAGTACTTC.

This chain joins TRBV7-2 and TRBJ2-3, with D possibly called TRBD1 or TRBD2 (6 bases each). Trimming stripped 4 bases from V and 4 bases from J, with 15 bases between. The CDR3 totals 15 residues. Germline V gives CDR1 SGHTA, CDR2 FQGNSA. CDR3 sequence (DNA): TGTGCCAGCAGCTCTGGACTGGGGGGCGCAGATACGCAGTATTTT. This translates into CASSSGLGGADTQYF.

The genes are TRBV7-2 and TRBJ2-1; TRBD2 is a possible D gene (6 bases). Germline values: CDR1 SGHTA, CDR2 FQGNSA. The V end was cut by 6 bases, the J end by 2 bases, with 14 bases between. The CDR3 extends over 15 amino acids. The CDR3 loop is CASSSRGITYNEQFF. The CDR3 region has the DNA TGTGCCAGCAGTAGCCGGGGGATCACCTACAATGAGCAGTTCTTC.

Details on this clonotype: One base away lies a much larger clone, so this may be a sequencing read error. This sequence joins TRBV6-1 and TRBJ1-4; TRBD1 agrees at 10 bases. CDR1 and CDR2 from the germline V gene are MNHNS and SASEGT. The CDR3 runs 17 residues. The CDR3: CASSEGTGGLFNEKVFF. CDR3 bases: TGTGCCAGCAGTGAAGGGACAGGGGGGCTTTTTAATGAAAAAGTGTTTTTT.

This clonotype has at least ten counts. The rearrangement links TRBV27 to TRBJ1-1; D remains unclear. V lost 6 bases, J lost 4 bases, and 12 bases lay in between. The CDR3 covers 13 residues. Germline V gene lookup returns CDR1 MNHEY and CDR2 SMNVEV (reference sequence). CDR3 loop: CASSLGLSTEAFF. CDR3 bases: TGTGCCAGCAGCTTAGGGTTGAGCACTGAAGCTTTCTTT.

The J gene is TRBJ1-5, the V gene TRBV20-1, with D perhaps TRBD1 (5 bases). V dropped 3 bases and J dropped 6 bases, with 24 bases sitting between them. This CDR3 region has 17 residues. CDR1 is DFQATT, CDR2 SNEGSKA, per germline (reference sequence). This CDR3 is CSARDTIRESVLQPQHF. In DNA form, the CDR3 reads TGCAGTGCTAGGGATACGATCAGGGAATCAGTCCTTCAGCCCCAGCATTTT.

The V call is TRBV4-3, the J call TRBJ2-1; 7 bases align to TRBD2. CDR1 is LGHNA, CDR2 YSLEER, per germline. The CDR3 length is 19 residues. With V trimmed by 3 bases and J by 0 bases, 14 bases remained unmatched. CDR3 nucleotides: TGCGCCAGCAGCCATCTTGCCGGGACTACCGGGAGCTCCTACAATGAGCAGTTCTTC. Translation: CASSHLAGTTGSSYNEQFF.

This clonotype turned up a few times. The CDR3 bases are TGTGCCAGCAGCCTCCTCCTGGTGGGCCAAGAGACCCAGTACTTC. It translates to CASSLLLVGQETQYF. This chain uses TRBV4-2 with TRBJ2-5; D gene unclear. The germline CDR1 and CDR2 sequences are LGHNA and YNFKEQ. V lost 4 bases to trimming and J lost 1 base, with 13 bases between them. This CDR3 has 15 amino acids.

The chain combines TRBV5-5 with TRBJ1-2, with TRBD1 matching over 7 bases. Germline lookup yields CDR1 SGHKS and CDR2 YYEKEE (reference sequence). The ends lost 2 bases at V and 4 bases at J; junction bases unmatched: 2. This CDR3 has 13 amino acids. The CDR3 region is CASSFRGSYGYTF. The CDR3 coding sequence is TGTGCCAGCAGCTTCAGGGGGTCCTATGGCTACACCTTC.

This chain connects TRBV5-1 to TRBJ2-1; 8 bases fit TRBD1. The ends lost 2 bases at V and 7 bases at J; junction bases unmatched: 8. The CDR3 loop spans 15 amino acids. CDR1 and CDR2 (germline): SGHRS, YFSETQ. CDR3 protein: CASSFEDRAQNEQFF. The DNA for the CDR3 is TGCGCCAGCAGCTTCGAGGACAGGGCGCAAAATGAGCAGTTCTTC.